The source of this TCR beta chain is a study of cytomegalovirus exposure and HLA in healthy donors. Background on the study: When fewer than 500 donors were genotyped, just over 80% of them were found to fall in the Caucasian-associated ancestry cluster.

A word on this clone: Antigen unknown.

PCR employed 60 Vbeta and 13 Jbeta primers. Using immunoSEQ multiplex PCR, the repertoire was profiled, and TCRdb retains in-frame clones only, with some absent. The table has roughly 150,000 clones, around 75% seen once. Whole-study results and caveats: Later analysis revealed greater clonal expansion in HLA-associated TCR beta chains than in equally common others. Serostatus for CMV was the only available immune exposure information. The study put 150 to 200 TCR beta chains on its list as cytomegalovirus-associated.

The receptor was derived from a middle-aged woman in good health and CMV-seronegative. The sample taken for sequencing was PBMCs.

CDR3 loop: CASSHRPREAYGYTF. The CDR3 region has the DNA TGTGCCAGCAGCCATCGGCCCAGGGAAGCCTATGGCTACACCTTC. The J gene is TRBJ1-2, the V gene TRBV5-6, with a possible D match to TRBD1 (5 bases). CDR1 and CDR2 from the germline V gene are SGHDT and YYEEEE. V lost 4 bases, J lost 4 bases, and 17 bases lay in between. This CDR3 comprises 15 residues.